This TCR beta chain was obtained from a study of PD-1 blockade in classical Hodgkin lymphoma. Profiling relied on immunoSEQ multiplex PCR, and the TCRdb table lists in-frame clones only, not all of them. The data show about 94,000 clones, nearly 90% seen once. All the patients suffered relapse after autologous stem cell transplantation, and brentuximab vedotin exposure differed. Patients' outcomes at their best amounted to complete response, partial response or progressive disease. The CDR3 is 15 residues long. V lost 1 base and J lost 0; bases outside the gene matches: 1. Germline V gives CDR1 SGHRS, CDR2 YFSETQ.

The sequence derives from a human donor with classical Hodgkin lymphoma. This rearrangement joins TRBV5-1 to TRBJ1-5; 7 nucleotides align to TRBD1. Sequenced material: peripheral blood mononuclear cells (PBMCs), taken before the second cycle of nivolumab. The CDR3 DNA sequence: TGCGCCAGCAGCTTGCAGGGGGGTAGCAATCAGCCCCAGCATTTT. Translated: CASSLQGGSNQPQHF.